This T cell receptor (beta chain) comes out of a study of shared clonotypes between healthy human individuals. Study-wide background: CD4 naive cells filled three plates per donor, CD4 memory three, CD8 naive two and CD8 memory one.

Trimming at V came to 8 bases and at J to 0 bases, leaving 24 bases not matched to a gene. This CDR3 has 20 residues. CDR1 and CDR2 (germline): SNHLY, FYNNEI. CD45RO-negative, CCR7-positively selected cells formed the naive CD8 fraction, excluding terminally differentiated effector memory CD45RA+ cells. Only Caucasian adults living in Nashville, Tennessee served as donors. Sequencing was performed with immunoSEQ multiplex PCR; in TCRdb, only in-frame clones are kept and a portion is missing. This sample has about 580,000 clones, with roughly 98% found just once. This receptor was identified in a man between 25 and 39 years old in good health. V is TRBV2 and J is TRBJ1-1, with 7 positions matching TRBD1. The sample was naive CD8+ T cells sorted from blood. The CDR3 sequence is CASGGQDLGQTRYMNTEAFF. The CDR3 coding sequence is TGTGCCAGCGGAGGACAAGATTTGGGACAGACCCGATACATGAACACTGAAGCTTTCTTT.